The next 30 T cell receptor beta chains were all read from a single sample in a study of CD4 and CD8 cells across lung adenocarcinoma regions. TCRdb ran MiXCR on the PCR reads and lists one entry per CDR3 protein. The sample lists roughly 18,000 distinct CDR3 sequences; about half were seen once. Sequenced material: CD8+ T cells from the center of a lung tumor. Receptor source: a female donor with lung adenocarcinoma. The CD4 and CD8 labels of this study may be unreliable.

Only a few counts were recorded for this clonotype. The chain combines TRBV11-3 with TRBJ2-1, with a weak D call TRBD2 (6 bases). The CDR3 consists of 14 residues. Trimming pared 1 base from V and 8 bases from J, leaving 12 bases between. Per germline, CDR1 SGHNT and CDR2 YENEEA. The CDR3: CASSLAEGIDEQFF. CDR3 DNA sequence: TGTGCCAGCAGCTTAGCGGAGGGGATCGATGAGCAGTTCTTC.

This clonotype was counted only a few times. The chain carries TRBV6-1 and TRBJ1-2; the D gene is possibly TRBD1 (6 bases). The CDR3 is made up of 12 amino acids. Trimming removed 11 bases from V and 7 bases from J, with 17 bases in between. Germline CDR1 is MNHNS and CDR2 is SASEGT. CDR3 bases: TGTGCCGGGGCGGGGGGGGGCTCTGGCTACACCTTC. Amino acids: CAGAGGGSGYTF.

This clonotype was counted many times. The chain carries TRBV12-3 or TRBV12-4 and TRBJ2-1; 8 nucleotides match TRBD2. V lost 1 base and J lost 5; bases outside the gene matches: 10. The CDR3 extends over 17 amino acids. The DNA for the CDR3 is TGTGCCAGCAGTTTAGGGGTCGGGGGGGCCGTAAACAATGAGCAGTTCTTC. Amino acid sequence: CASSLGVGGAVNNEQFF.

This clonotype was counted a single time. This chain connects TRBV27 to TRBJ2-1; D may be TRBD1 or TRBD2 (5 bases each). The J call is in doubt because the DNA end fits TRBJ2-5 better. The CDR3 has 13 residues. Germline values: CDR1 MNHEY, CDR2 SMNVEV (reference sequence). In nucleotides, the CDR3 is TGTGCCAGCAGTTTATGGGGGCAAGAGACCCAGTACTTC. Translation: CASSLWGQETQYF.

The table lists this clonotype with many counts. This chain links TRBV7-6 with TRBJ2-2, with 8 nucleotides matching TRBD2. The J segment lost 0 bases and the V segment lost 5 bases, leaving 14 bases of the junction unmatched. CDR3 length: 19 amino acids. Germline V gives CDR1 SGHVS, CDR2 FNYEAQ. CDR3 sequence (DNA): TGTGCCAGCAGCAGATCATCCAATAGCGGGAAAGCGAACACCGGGGAGCTGTTTTTT. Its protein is CASSRSSNSGKANTGELFF.

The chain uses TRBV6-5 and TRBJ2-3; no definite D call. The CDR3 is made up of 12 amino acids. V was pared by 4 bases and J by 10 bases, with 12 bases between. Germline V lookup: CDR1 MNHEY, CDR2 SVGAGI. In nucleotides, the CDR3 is TGTGCCAGCAGTTTGGACGGCCAGGCGCAGTATTTT. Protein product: CASSLDGQAQYF.

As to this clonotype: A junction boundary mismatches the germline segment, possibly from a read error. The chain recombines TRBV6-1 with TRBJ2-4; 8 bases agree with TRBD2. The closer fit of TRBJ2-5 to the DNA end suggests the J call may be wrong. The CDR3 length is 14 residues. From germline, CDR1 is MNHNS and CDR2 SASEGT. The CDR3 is CAGSGGRAQETQYF. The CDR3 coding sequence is TGTGCCGGCAGCGGGGGCCGGGCCCAAGAGACCCAGTACTTC.

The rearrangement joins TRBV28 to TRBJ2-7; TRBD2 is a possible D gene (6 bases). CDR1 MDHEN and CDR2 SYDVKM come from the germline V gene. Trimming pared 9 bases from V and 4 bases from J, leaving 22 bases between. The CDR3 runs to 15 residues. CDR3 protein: CASCSFGGGWYEQYF. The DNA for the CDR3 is TGTGCCAGTTGCTCCTTTGGGGGAGGCTGGTACGAGCAGTACTTC.

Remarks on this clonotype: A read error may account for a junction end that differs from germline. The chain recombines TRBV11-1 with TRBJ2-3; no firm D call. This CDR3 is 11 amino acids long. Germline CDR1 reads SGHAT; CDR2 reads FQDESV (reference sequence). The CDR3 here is CAGSSPETQYF. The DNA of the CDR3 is TGTGCCGGCAGCTCCCCAGAGACGCAGTATTTT.

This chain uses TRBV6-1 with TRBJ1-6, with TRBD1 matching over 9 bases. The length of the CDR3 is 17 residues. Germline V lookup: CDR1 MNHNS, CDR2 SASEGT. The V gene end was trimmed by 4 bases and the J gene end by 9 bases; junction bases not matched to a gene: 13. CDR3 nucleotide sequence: TGTGCCAGCAGTGTGACAGGGGGTAATACTCGTGGTTCACCCCTCCACTTT. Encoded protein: CASSVTGGNTRGSPLHF.

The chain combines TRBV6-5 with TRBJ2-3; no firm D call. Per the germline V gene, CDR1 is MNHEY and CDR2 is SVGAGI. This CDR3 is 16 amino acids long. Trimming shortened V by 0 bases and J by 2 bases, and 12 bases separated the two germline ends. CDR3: CASSYSSPRNTDTQYF. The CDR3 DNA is TGTGCCAGCAGTTACTCGTCACCACGAAACACAGATACGCAGTATTTT.

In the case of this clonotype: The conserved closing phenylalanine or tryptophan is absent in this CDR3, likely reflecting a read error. The CDR3 DNA sequence: TGTGCCAGCAGTGAATATGGGGGGTACCAAGAGACCCAGTACTTG. Translated: CASSEYGGYQETQYL. V usage is TRBV25-1 and J usage is TRBJ2-5; the D gene is possibly TRBD2 (6 bases). The germline V and J ends were trimmed by 0 bases and 0 bases, with 8 bases remaining between them. The CDR3 is made up of 15 amino acids. Germline CDR1 and CDR2: MGHDK and SYGVNS.

The CDR3 here is CASSLEGVNEQYF. The CDR3 nucleotides are TGTGCCAGCAGCCTTGAGGGAGTTAACGAGCAGTACTTC. The chain uses TRBV6-1 and TRBJ2-5; D perhaps matches TRBD2 (5 bases). The J call may be in error: the DNA end matches TRBJ2-7 better. This CDR3 contains 13 residues. Per germline, CDR1 MNHNS and CDR2 SASEGT.

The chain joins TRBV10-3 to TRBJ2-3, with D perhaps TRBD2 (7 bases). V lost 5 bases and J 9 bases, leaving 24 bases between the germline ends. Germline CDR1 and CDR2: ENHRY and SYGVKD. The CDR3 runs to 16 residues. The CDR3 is CAISCLAAVSTGTQYF. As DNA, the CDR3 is TGTGCCATCAGTTGCCTAGCGGCGGTGAGCACAGGGACGCAGTATTTT.

CDR3 sequence: CASSRTSGGPGETQYF. The CDR3 DNA reads as TGTGCCAGCAGCCGGACTTCGGGGGGGCCCGGGGAGACCCAGTACTTC. V usage is TRBV7-2 and J usage is TRBJ2-5, with TRBD2 matching 8 bases. V trimming: 5 bases; J trimming: 5 bases; junction bases outside the gene matches: 13. Germline loops: CDR1 SGHTA, CDR2 FQGNSA. The CDR3 sequence is 16 residues long.

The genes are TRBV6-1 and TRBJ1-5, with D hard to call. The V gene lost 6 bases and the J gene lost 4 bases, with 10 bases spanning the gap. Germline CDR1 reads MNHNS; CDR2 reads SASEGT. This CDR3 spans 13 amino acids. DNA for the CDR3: TGTGCCAGCAGGCCGAATTGGAATCAGCCCCAGCATTTT. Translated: CASRPNWNQPQHF.

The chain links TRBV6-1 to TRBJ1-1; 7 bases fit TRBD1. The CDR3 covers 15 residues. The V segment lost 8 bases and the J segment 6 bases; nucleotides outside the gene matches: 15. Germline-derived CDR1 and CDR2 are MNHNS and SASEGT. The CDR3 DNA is TGTGCCAGCTCCGAATTCGCAGGGGGTGGGTCTGAAGCTTTCTTT. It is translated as CASSEFAGGGSEAFF.

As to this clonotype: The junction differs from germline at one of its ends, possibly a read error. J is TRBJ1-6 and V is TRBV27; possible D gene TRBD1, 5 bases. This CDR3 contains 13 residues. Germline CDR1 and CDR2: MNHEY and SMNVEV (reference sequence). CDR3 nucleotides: TGTGCCACGAGACAGTACTGCAATCCACCCCACCACTTT. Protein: CATRQYCNPPHHF.

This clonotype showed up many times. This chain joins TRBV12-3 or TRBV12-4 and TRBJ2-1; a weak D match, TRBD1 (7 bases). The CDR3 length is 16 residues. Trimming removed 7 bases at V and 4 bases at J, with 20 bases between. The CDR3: CASIPPTPGGYNEQFF. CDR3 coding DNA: TGTGCCAGCATCCCCCCAACCCCAGGGGGGTACAATGAGCAGTTCTTC.

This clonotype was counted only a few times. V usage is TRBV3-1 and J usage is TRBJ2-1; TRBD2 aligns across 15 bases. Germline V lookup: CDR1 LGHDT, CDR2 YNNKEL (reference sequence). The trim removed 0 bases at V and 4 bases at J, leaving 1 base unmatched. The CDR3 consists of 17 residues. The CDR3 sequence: CASSQDGTSGGYNEQFF. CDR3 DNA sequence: TGTGCCAGCAGCCAAGATGGGACTAGCGGGGGGTACAATGAGCAGTTCTTC.

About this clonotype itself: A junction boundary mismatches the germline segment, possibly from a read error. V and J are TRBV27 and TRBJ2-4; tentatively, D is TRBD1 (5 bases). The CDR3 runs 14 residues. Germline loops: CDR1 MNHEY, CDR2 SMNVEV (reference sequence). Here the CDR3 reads CASRGLGAENTQYF. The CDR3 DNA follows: TGTGCCAGCAGGGGGCTAGGGGCCGAAAACACTCAGTACTTC.

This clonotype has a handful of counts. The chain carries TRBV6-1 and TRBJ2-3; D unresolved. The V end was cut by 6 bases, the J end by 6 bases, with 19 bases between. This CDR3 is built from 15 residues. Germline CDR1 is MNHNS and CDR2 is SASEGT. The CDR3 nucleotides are TGTGCCAGCAGGCGAAAGGCGCATCGGACGGATACGCAGTATTTT. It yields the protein CASRRKAHRTDTQYF.

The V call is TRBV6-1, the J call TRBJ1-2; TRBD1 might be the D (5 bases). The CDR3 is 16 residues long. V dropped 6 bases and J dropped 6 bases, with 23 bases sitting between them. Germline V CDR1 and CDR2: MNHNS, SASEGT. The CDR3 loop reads CASSMNSGPGEDGYTF. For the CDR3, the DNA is TGTGCCAGCAGCATGAACTCGGGGCCGGGGGAAGATGGCTACACCTTC.

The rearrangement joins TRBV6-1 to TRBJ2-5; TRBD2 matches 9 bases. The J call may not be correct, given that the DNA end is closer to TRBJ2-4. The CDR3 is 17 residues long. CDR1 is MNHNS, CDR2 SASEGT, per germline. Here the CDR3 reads CASSAGGGGEDQDIQYF. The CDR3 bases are TGTGCCAGCAGTGCGGGGGGCGGGGGGGAGGACCAAGACATTCAGTACTTC.

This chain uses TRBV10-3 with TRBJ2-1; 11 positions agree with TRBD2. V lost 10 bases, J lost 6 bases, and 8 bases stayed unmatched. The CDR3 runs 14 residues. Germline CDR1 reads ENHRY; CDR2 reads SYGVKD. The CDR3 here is CATSPLAGANEQFF. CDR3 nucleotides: TGTGCCACTTCCCCACTAGCGGGGGCCAATGAGCAGTTCTTC.

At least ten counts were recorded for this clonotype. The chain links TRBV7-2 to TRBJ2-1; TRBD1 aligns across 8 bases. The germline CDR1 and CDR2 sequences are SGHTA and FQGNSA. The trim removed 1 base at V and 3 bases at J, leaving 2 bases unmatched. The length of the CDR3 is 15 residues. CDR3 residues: CASSLVTGGYNEQFF. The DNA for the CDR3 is TGTGCCAGCAGCTTAGTAACAGGGGGCTACAATGAGCAGTTCTTC.

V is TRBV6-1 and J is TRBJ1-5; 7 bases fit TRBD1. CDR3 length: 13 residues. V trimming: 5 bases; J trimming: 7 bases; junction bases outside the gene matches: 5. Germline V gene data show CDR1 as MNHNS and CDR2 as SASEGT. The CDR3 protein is CASSPQGRQPQHF. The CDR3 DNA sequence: TGTGCCAGCAGTCCACAGGGGAGGCAGCCCCAGCATTTT.

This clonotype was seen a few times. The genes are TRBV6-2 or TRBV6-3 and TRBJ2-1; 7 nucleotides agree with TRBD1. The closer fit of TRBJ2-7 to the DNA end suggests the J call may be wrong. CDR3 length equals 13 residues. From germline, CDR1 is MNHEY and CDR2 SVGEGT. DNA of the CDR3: TGTGCCAGCAGCGACAGGGTTTCCTACGAGCAGTACTTC. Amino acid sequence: CASSDRVSYEQYF.

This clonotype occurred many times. The CDR3 protein is CASSPLTAANEQFF. The CDR3 nucleotides read TGTGCCAGCAGTCCTTTGACAGCGGCCAATGAGCAGTTCTTC. This chain links TRBV6-1 with TRBJ2-1, with D perhaps being TRBD1 or TRBD2 (5 bases each). CDR1 and CDR2 (germline): MNHNS, SASEGT. V gave up 5 bases and J gave up 6 bases, with 14 bases separating them. The length of the CDR3 is 14 residues.

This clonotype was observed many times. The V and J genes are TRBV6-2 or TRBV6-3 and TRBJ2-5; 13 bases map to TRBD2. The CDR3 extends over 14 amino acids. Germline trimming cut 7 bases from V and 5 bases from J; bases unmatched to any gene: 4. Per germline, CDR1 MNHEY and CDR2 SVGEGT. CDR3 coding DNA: TGTGCCAGCAAACTAGCGGGGGGGCTGGAGACCCAGTACTTC. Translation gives CASKLAGGLETQYF.